This TCR beta chain was sequenced during a study of T cells after yellow fever vaccination. Overall study context: Any fraction with a low cell number was prepared using SMART-Seq v4 Ultra Low Input. Regarding the study as a whole: Some clonotypes were seen in both the CD4 and the CD8 compartments. These made up a small share and likely arose from convergent recombination. Re-detected after boosting: most primary clones, around 96% of CD4 and 88% of CD8.

This CDR3 comprises 14 residues. V was cut by 4 bases and J by 3 bases, with 13 bases left in between. The germline V gene encodes CDR1 DFQATT and CDR2 SNEGSKA (reference sequence). Synthesis of TCR cDNA relied on 5'RACE template switching, which attached a universal primer site and UMIs. Each CDR3 protein gets one entry after TCRdb re-called the 5' RACE reads with MiXCR. The data show about 160,000 distinct CDR3 sequences, with more than 5.5% seen just once and 2.5% held by the top ten. This clonotype has a count of ten or more. What it binds is not known. Material: CD4+ T cells sorted from PBMCs, obtained roughly 5 days after the first yellow fever vaccination. The source of this sequence is a man aged 18 to 29 who received the YFV17D yellow fever vaccine. The chain couples TRBV20-1 to TRBJ1-3; unclear D gene. Here the CDR3 DNA reads TGCAGTGCTATGGATACCGGAGATGGAAACACCATATATTTT. It encodes CSAMDTGDGNTIYF.